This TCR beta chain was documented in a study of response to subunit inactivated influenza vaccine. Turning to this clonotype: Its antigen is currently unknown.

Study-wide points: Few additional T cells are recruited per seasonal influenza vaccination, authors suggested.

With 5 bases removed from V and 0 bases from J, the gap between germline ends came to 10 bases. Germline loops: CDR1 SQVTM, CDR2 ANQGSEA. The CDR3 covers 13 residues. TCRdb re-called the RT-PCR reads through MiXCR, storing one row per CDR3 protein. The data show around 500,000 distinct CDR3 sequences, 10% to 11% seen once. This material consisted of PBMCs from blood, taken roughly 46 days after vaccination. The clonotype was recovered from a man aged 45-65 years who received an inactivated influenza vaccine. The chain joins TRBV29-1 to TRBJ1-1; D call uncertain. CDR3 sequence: CSVLLVMNTEAFF. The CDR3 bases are TGCAGCGTTCTTCTGGTCATGAACACTGAAGCTTTCTTT. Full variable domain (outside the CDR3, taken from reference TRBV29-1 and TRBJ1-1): SAVISQKPSRDICQRGTSLTIQCQVDSQVTMMFWYRQQPGQSLTLIATANQGSEATYESGFVIDKFPISRPNLTFSTLTVSNMSPEDSSIYLCSVLLVMNTEAFFGQGTRLTVV.